A single sample is the source of the 13 T cell receptor beta chains below, sequenced in a study of T cell responses to AZD1222 COVID-19 vaccine. TCRdb's copy holds only in-frame clones and misses some; the assay was immunoSEQ multiplex PCR. Of 40,000 to 60,000 clones detected, roughly 80% appear once; the ten largest clones hold 20% to 25%. This sample comprised peripheral blood, obtained on day 0 of MenACWY control vaccination. Every receptor here comes from an adult in good health.

This clone was seen only once. V gene TRBV15 combines with J gene TRBJ1-5; D uncertain. The ends were cut back, 0 bases at V and 3 bases at J, with 9 bases in the middle. Germline CDR1 is LNHNV and CDR2 is YYDKDF (reference sequence). This CDR3 comprises 15 residues. CDR3 loop: CATSRDLGINQPQHF. The CDR3 coding sequence is TGTGCCACCAGCAGAGATCTGGGTATCAATCAGCCCCAGCATTTT.

In its sample, this clone was seen a few times. The chain joins TRBV6-1 to TRBJ1-3, with a possible D match to TRBD1 (6 bases). V was pared by 0 bases and J by 0 bases, with 9 bases between. Per germline, CDR1 MNHNS and CDR2 SASEGT. CDR3 length: 16 amino acids. This CDR3 is CASSEAGGGSGNTIYF. The CDR3, as DNA: TGTGCCAGCAGTGAAGCTGGAGGGGGCTCTGGAAACACCATATATTTT.

V gene TRBV2 combines with J gene TRBJ1-2; D not resolved. The germline gives CDR1 SNHLY, CDR2 FYNNEI. The CDR3 has 14 amino acids. The ends were cut back, 7 bases at V and 2 bases at J, with 14 bases in the middle. The chain's CDR3 is CASMLFFPNYGYTF. CDR3 nucleotides: TGTGCCAGCATGCTGTTTTTTCCCAACTATGGCTACACCTTC. Complete variable domain (other parts from reference TRBV2 and TRBJ1-2): EPEVTQTPSHQVTQMGQEVILRCVPISNHLYFYWYRQILGQKVEFLVSFYNNEISEKSEIFDDQFSVERPDGSNFTLKIRSTKLEDSAMYFCASMLFFPNYGYTFGSGTRLTVV.

The chain recombines TRBV18 with TRBJ2-1; D is unclear. Germline CDR1 reads KGHSH; CDR2 reads LQKENI. Trimming took off 4 bases at V and 10 bases at J, with 11 bases between the two ends. The length of the CDR3 is 12 residues. The CDR3, as DNA: TGTGCCAGCTCACGCGAAGGTGAGGAGCAGTTCTTC. This sequence encodes CASSREGEEQFF. Full variable domain (rest looked up from reference TRBV18 and TRBJ2-1): NAGVMQNPRHLVRRRGQEARLRCSPMKGHSHVYWYRQLPEEGLKFMVYLQKENIIDESGMPKERFSAEFPKEGPSILRIQQVVRGDSAAYFCASSREGEEQFFGPGTRLTVL.

In nucleotides, the CDR3 is TGTGCCATCAGTGCGAGGGGGAACTATGGCTACACCTTC. Its protein is CAISARGNYGYTF. The chain joins TRBV10-3 to TRBJ1-2; the D gene is possibly TRBD1 (6 bases). The CDR3 loop spans 13 amino acids. V lost 4 bases, J lost 2 bases, and 8 bases lay in between. Germline V gives CDR1 ENHRY, CDR2 SYGVKD.

The CDR3 here is CSVRGSWGTEAFF. CDR3 DNA sequence: TGCAGCGTCAGGGGCTCCTGGGGCACTGAAGCTTTCTTT. V is TRBV29-1 and J is TRBJ1-1; a weak D match, TRBD1 (6 bases). V was pared by 6 bases and J by 4 bases, with 15 bases between. From germline, CDR1 is SQVTM and CDR2 ANQGSEA. CDR3 length: 13 amino acids.

By its share, this clone is medium-sized. The chain has TRBV25-1 and TRBJ1-4, with D possibly matching TRBD1 (6 bases). CDR3 length: 12 residues. Germline V CDR1 and CDR2: MGHDK, SYGVNS. V lost 8 bases, J lost 7 bases, and 11 bases lay in between. CDR3 bases: TGTGCCAGCGGGCAAGGGGGTGAAAAACTGTTTTTT. Translation: CASGQGGEKLFF.

V usage is TRBV19 and J usage is TRBJ1-2; D is undetermined. This CDR3 has 14 residues. Trimming stripped 8 bases from V and 3 bases from J, with 16 bases between. Germline V gives CDR1 LNHDA, CDR2 SQIVND (reference sequence). CDR3 loop: CASSPPGRHYGYTF. In DNA, the CDR3 is TGTGCCAGTTCACCCCCAGGACGGCACTATGGCTACACCTTC.

Details on this clone: One end of the junction fails to match germline, which may point to a read error. The V gene is TRBV24-1, the J gene TRBJ1-2; 10 nucleotides line up with TRBD1. This CDR3 comprises 16 residues. Germline CDR1 reads KGHDR; CDR2 reads SFDVKD. CDR3 residues: CATSDQGQGGNYGHTF. In DNA form, the CDR3 reads TGTGCCACCAGTGACCAAGGACAGGGGGGCAACTATGGCCACACCTTC.

The CDR3 loop is CASSSDRHPNQPQHF. The CDR3, as DNA: TGTGCCAGCAGTTCGGACCGACACCCCAATCAGCCCCAGCATTTT. The chain carries TRBV6-5 and TRBJ1-5; D call uncertain. Germline V lookup: CDR1 MNHEY, CDR2 SVGAGI. The V and J ends lost 4 bases and 3 bases respectively, with 13 bases between them. CDR3 length: 15 amino acids.

The chain recombines TRBV10-3 with TRBJ1-2; TRBD1 matches 7 bases. V gave up 4 bases and J gave up 7 bases; unmatched junction bases: 18. Germline CDR1 and CDR2: ENHRY and SYGVKD. The CDR3 totals 17 residues. CDR3 protein: CAISGASGTAIRGGYTF. CDR3 nucleotides: TGTGCCATCAGTGGGGCATCCGGGACAGCCATACGAGGTGGCTACACCTTC.

A few counts support this clone. J is TRBJ2-3 and V is TRBV6-6, with D perhaps TRBD2 (5 bases). There are 14 residues in the CDR3. CDR1 MNHNY and CDR2 SVGAGI come from the germline V gene (reference sequence). Trimming cost V 0 bases and J 4 bases, with 8 bases left between them. CDR3 protein: CASSYSTSADTQYF. The DNA for the CDR3 is TGTGCCAGCAGTTACTCCACTAGTGCAGATACGCAGTATTTT.

The genes are TRBV6-1 and TRBJ2-3, with 9 bases matching TRBD1. Germline CDR1 is MNHNS and CDR2 is SASEGT. The CDR3 loop spans 16 amino acids. Trimming cost V 3 bases and J 1 base; bases outside gene matches: 5. CDR3 DNA: TGTGCCAGCAGTGACAGTAGGACAGGGGGCACAGATACGCAGTATTTT. It encodes CASSDSRTGGTDTQYF.